Below, 16 T cell receptor beta chains from the same sample are listed, as sequenced in a study of shared clonotypes between healthy human individuals. Clones were sequenced by immunoSEQ multiplex PCR, and TCRdb holds only the in-frame ones, with some missing. The data contain roughly 2.2 million clones, more than 85% of them singletons. Material for sequencing was naive CD4+ T cells from PBMCs. Stated subset: CD45RA+ positively selected. These receptors were obtained from a man in his late teens or twenties in good health. Some clones in this sample may be carry-over from other donors' samples.

The CDR3 region has the DNA TGTGCCAGAAGCACCGGAGATGGGGGCGAACGACTTACCTACGAGCAGTACTTC. Protein product: CARSTGDGGERLTYEQYF. This rearrangement joins TRBV5-3 to TRBJ2-7; TRBD1 is a possible D gene (6 bases). TRBV5-3 is an ORF; its function is uncertain. The CDR3 is 18 residues long. V lost 4 bases and J 2 bases, leaving 25 bases between the germline ends.

The chain combines TRBV6-5 with TRBJ1-4, with 10 positions matching TRBD1. J gave up 3 bases and V 5 bases, and 3 bases lay outside the gene matches. Germline loops: CDR1 MNHEY, CDR2 SVGAGI. The CDR3 runs 15 residues. The CDR3 bases are TGTGCCAGCAGTAGACAGGGGGCGGCTAATGAAAAACTGTTTTTT. It specifies CASSRQGAANEKLFF.

The chain recombines TRBV6-1 with TRBJ1-1; TRBD1 is a possible D gene (5 bases). Looked up from germline, CDR1 is MNHNS and CDR2 is SASEGT. This CDR3 region has 16 residues. With 0 bases removed from V and 4 bases from J, the gap between germline ends came to 15 bases. DNA of the CDR3: TGTGCCAGCAGTGAAGCGCAAAACAGGCGGGGCACTGAAGCTTTCTTT. As protein: CASSEAQNRRGTEAFF.

The V and J genes are TRBV28 and TRBJ1-1; no firm D call. Trimming removed 11 bases from V and 0 bases from J, with 16 bases in between. From germline, CDR1 is MDHEN and CDR2 SYDVKM. The CDR3 runs to 14 residues. This chain's CDR3 is CACHEWPMNTEAFF. The CDR3 bases are TGTGCCTGCCACGAATGGCCCATGAACACTGAAGCTTTCTTT.

The gene calls are TRBV19 and TRBJ2-5; 10 positions agree with TRBD1. In germline, CDR1 is LNHDA, CDR2 SQIVND (reference sequence). The length of the CDR3 is 16 residues. J was trimmed by 1 base and V by 4 bases; bases with no gene match: 6. Written as DNA, the CDR3 is TGTGCCAGTAGTACTCTCTGGGACAGGGGCCAAGAGACCCAGTACTTC. Its translation is CASSTLWDRGQETQYF.

On this clone itself: Within the sample, other DNA sequences also encode this same CDR3. The CDR3 reads CASSSQGNTEAFF. The CDR3 nucleotides read TGTGCCAGCAGTTCGCAGGGAAACACTGAAGCTTTCTTT. The rearrangement uses TRBV6-5 and TRBJ1-1; tentative D call: TRBD1 (5 bases). The CDR3 runs to 13 residues. Trimming took off 4 bases at V and 2 bases at J, with 8 bases between the two ends. The germline V gene encodes CDR1 MNHEY and CDR2 SVGAGI.

The sample holds one count of this clone. The rearrangement uses TRBV5-1 and TRBJ1-2; D remains ambiguous. CDR3 length: 14 residues. Per the germline V gene, CDR1 is SGHRS and CDR2 is YFSETQ. V shed 0 bases and J shed 1 base, with 7 bases lying between them. DNA of the CDR3: TGCGCCAGCAGCTTGGAGGTCAATAACTATGGCTACACCTTC. Protein sequence: CASSLEVNNYGYTF.

This clone has just one count. The same CDR3 arises from other DNA sequences in this sample as well. The chain combines TRBV11-3 with TRBJ2-1; the match to TRBD2 covers 8 bases. The V gene end was trimmed by 5 bases and the J gene end by 9 bases; junction bases not matched to a gene: 0. CDR1 is SGHNT, CDR2 YENEEA, per germline. This CDR3 contains 11 residues. This CDR3 is CASSRGGEQFF. The CDR3 DNA reads as TGTGCCAGCAGCCGGGGGGGTGAGCAGTTCTTC. Complete variable domain (other parts from reference TRBV11-3 and TRBJ2-1): EAGVVQSPRYKIIEKKQPVAFWCNPISGHNTLYWYLQNLGQGPELLIRYENEEAVDDSQLPKDRFSAERLKGVDSTLKIQPAELGDSAVYLCASSRGGEQFFGPGTRLTVL.

This rearrangement joins TRBV27 to TRBJ1-1; D is uncertain. CDR3 length: 15 residues. Trimming cost V 3 bases and J 0 bases, with 11 bases left between them. From germline, CDR1 is MNHEY and CDR2 SMNVEV (reference sequence). In DNA form, the CDR3 reads TGTGCCAGCAGTTTCAACCTCCGTCTGAACACTGAAGCTTTCTTT. Translation: CASSFNLRLNTEAFF.

The chain employs TRBV5-4 and TRBJ2-7; 11 bases match TRBD2. With V trimmed by 3 bases and J by 6 bases, 5 bases remained unmatched. Germline V lookup: CDR1 SGHNT, CDR2 YYREEE (reference sequence). This CDR3 is built from 14 residues. CDR3 DNA sequence: TGTGCCAGCAGCTCTAGCGGGGGGTGGTCCGAGCAGTACTTC. This encodes CASSSSGGWSEQYF.

A few counts support this clone. Additional DNA sequences in this sample encode the identical CDR3. V is TRBV29-1 and J is TRBJ2-3, with TRBD2 matching over 9 bases. Germline V gene lookup returns CDR1 SQVTM and CDR2 ANQGSEA. V lost 3 bases to trimming and J lost 0 bases; unmatched junction nucleotides: 1. CDR3 length equals 14 residues. CDR3 sequence (DNA): TGCAGCGTTGACACTAGCGGGAGCACAGATACGCAGTATTTT. Its translation is CSVDTSGSTDTQYF.

The V call is TRBV5-1, the J call TRBJ2-2; the match to TRBD2 covers 7 bases. Losses at the gene ends were 0 bases for V and 1 base for J; bases not matched to a gene: 3. The CDR3 has 16 amino acids. Germline CDR1 SGHRS, CDR2 YFSETQ. The CDR3 loop reads CASSLAERENTGELFF. CDR3 coding DNA: TGCGCCAGCAGCTTGGCCGAGCGGGAGAACACCGGGGAGCTGTTTTTT.

This CDR3 reads CASSHKVPGGNEKLFF. In DNA form, the CDR3 reads TGTGCCAGCAGCCATAAGGTCCCAGGAGGAAATGAAAAACTGTTTTTT. The gene calls are TRBV5-4 and TRBJ1-4; D gene unclear. Germline V lookup: CDR1 SGHNT, CDR2 YYREEE (reference sequence). Trimming left V 4 bases short and J 5 bases short, with 18 bases between. This CDR3 is 16 amino acids long. The full variable domain, in which reference TRBV5-4 and TRBJ1-4 provide the parts outside the CDR3, is ETGVTQSPTHLIKTRGQQVTLRCSSQSGHNTVSWYQQALGQGPQFIFQYYREEENGRGNFPPRFSGLQFPNYSSELNVNALELDDSALYLCASSHKVPGGNEKLFFGSGTQLSVL.

The chain couples TRBV6-1 to TRBJ1-5, with 7 bases aligning to TRBD1. The germline gives CDR1 MNHNS, CDR2 SASEGT. V dropped 4 bases and J dropped 0; count of bases not matched to a gene: 12. The CDR3 length is 18 residues. DNA for the CDR3: TGTGCCAGCAGTGGAGGGACAGAAGGGGTATATAGCAATCAGCCCCAGCATTTT. Protein sequence: CASSGGTEGVYSNQPQHF.

The chain uses TRBV29-1 and TRBJ2-3; TRBD2 aligns across 7 bases. The CDR3 consists of 13 residues. The germline CDR1 and CDR2 sequences are SQVTM and ANQGSEA. The CDR3 nucleotides read TGCACCTCTAGCGGCAAGACTCAAGATACGCAGTATTTT. Its protein product is CTSSGKTQDTQYF.

The sample holds a few counts of this clone. The identical CDR3 is also encoded by other nucleotide sequences in the sample. CDR3 amino acids: CAWSVRGDQPQHF. CDR3 bases: TGTGCCTGGAGTGTTAGGGGTGATCAGCCCCAGCATTTT. J is TRBJ1-5 and V is TRBV30, with D perhaps TRBD1 (5 bases). The V end lost 0 bases, the J end lost 5 bases, and 8 bases lay between the germline ends. The CDR3 runs 13 residues. Germline values: CDR1 GTSNPN, CDR2 SVGIG (reference sequence).